The next 13 T cell receptor beta chains were all read from a single sample in a study of cytomegalovirus exposure and HLA in healthy donors. Some clones are missing from TCRdb's copy, which holds only in-frame ones; the method was immunoSEQ multiplex PCR. The sample includes a few hundred thousand clones, 86% of them seen just once. Sample: PBMCs. The receptor source for this set is a woman under 30 in good health and CMV-seronegative.

The rearrangement links TRBV7-7 to TRBJ2-2; the match to TRBD1 covers 12 bases. The CDR3 covers 15 residues. Germline trimming cut 3 bases from V and 7 bases from J; bases unmatched to any gene: 3. Germline values: CDR1 SSHAT, CDR2 FNYEAQ (reference sequence). CDR3 residues: CASSFGTGGHGELFF. Here the CDR3 DNA reads TGTGCCAGCAGCTTCGGGACAGGGGGCCACGGGGAGCTGTTTTTT.

On this clone: Other DNA sequences in the same sample also yield this CDR3. The J gene is TRBJ1-2, the V gene TRBV6-4; tentative D call: TRBD1 (5 bases). The CDR3 is 12 amino acids. V was cut by 2 bases and J by 4 bases, with 5 bases left in between. Germline CDR1 MRHNA, CDR2 SNTAGT. The CDR3 region has the DNA TGTGCCAGCAGTGACAGGGGCTATGGCTACACCTTC. Translation gives CASSDRGYGYTF.

The J gene is TRBJ1-1, the V gene TRBV25-1; tentatively, D is TRBD1 (5 bases). This CDR3 contains 15 residues. Germline loops: CDR1 MGHDK, CDR2 SYGVNS. V was cut by 6 bases and J by 0 bases, with 14 bases left in between. The CDR3 DNA follows: TGTGCCAGCAGCGGACATCTGCGTATGAACACTGAAGCTTTCTTT. Its translation: CASSGHLRMNTEAFF.

J is TRBJ1-4 and V is TRBV9; D might be TRBD1 (6 bases). V lost 4 bases and J lost 7, with 17 bases in between. This CDR3 spans 15 amino acids. Germline V gene lookup returns CDR1 SGDLS and CDR2 YYNGEE. DNA of the CDR3: TGTGCCAGCAGCCCACGACAGGCTGGGGGTGAAAAACTGTTTTTT. Its translation is CASSPRQAGGEKLFF.

The gene calls are TRBV6-5 and TRBJ2-1; 11 bases line up with TRBD2. J lost 6 bases, V lost 6 bases, and 4 bases had no gene match. Germline V gene lookup returns CDR1 MNHEY and CDR2 SVGAGI. The CDR3 is 14 residues long. This CDR3 reads CASRLLAGGNEQFF. DNA for the CDR3: TGTGCCAGCAGACTCCTAGCGGGAGGCAATGAGCAGTTCTTC.

The CDR3 loop reads CASRQQGRDGYTF. For the CDR3, the DNA is TGTGCCAGCAGACAACAGGGAAGGGATGGCTACACCTTC. The chain carries TRBV6-5 and TRBJ1-2; D is possibly TRBD1 (6 bases). The CDR3 runs to 13 residues. The germline V gene encodes CDR1 MNHEY and CDR2 SVGAGI. V gave up 6 bases and J gave up 6 bases, with 14 bases separating them.

The chain couples TRBV30 to TRBJ1-2; D call uncertain. Germline CDR1 reads GTSNPN; CDR2 reads SVGIG (reference sequence). V was trimmed by 0 bases and J by 8 bases, leaving 13 bases between them. The CDR3 has 13 residues. CDR3 in amino acids: CAWSVTLLGGYTF. In DNA, the CDR3 is TGTGCCTGGAGTGTAACCTTACTCGGGGGCTACACCTTC.

The chain couples TRBV9 to TRBJ2-1; 7 bases fit TRBD2. J was trimmed by 7 bases and V by 3 bases; bases with no gene match: 10. CDR1 SGDLS and CDR2 YYNGEE come from the germline V gene. The CDR3 totals 15 residues. CDR3 sequence (DNA): TGTGCCAGCAGCGCTGGGGCTAGCGGCCTTAATGAGCAGTTCTTC. Amino acids: CASSAGASGLNEQFF.

The chain uses TRBV18 and TRBJ2-7; 10 bases are shared with TRBD2. Germline lookup yields CDR1 KGHSH and CDR2 LQKENI. The junction had 10 bases not matched to a gene; V was cut back by 8 bases and J by 0 bases. The CDR3 runs 16 residues. The CDR3 reads CASPLGLAALSYEQYF. The CDR3 coding sequence is TGTGCCAGCCCGCTCGGACTAGCGGCCCTCTCCTACGAGCAGTACTTC.

This sequence joins TRBV29-1 and TRBJ1-4; D gene uncertain. This CDR3 spans 15 amino acids. The ends were cut back, 4 bases at V and 0 bases at J, with 12 bases in the middle. Germline values: CDR1 SQVTM, CDR2 ANQGSEA. CDR3 DNA sequence: TGCAGCGTTGCTAGCGGGAGATCAACTAATGAAAAACTGTTTTTT. Translating it yields CSVASGRSTNEKLFF.

The rearrangement joins TRBV14 to TRBJ1-1; TRBD1 is a possible D gene (6 bases). The CDR3 runs 14 residues. V shed 0 bases and J shed 5 bases, with 10 bases lying between them. Germline V gives CDR1 SGHDN, CDR2 FVKESK. The CDR3 DNA reads TGTGCCAGCAGCCAAGACACAGGGTGGACTGAAGCTTTCTTT. Translation gives CASSQDTGWTEAFF.

The rearrangement joins TRBV6-5 to TRBJ2-7, with 9 bases that match TRBD1. V lost 2 bases and J lost 7; bases outside the gene matches: 9. The CDR3 loop spans 15 amino acids. Germline loops: CDR1 MNHEY, CDR2 SVGAGI. CDR3: CASSYTTGGTWEQYF. The DNA of the CDR3 is TGTGCCAGCAGTTACACTACAGGGGGCACGTGGGAGCAGTACTTC.

The chain employs TRBV10-2 and TRBJ2-3; possibly TRBD2 for D (6 bases). CDR3 length equals 14 residues. Germline V gene lookup returns CDR1 WSHSY and CDR2 SAAADI. The V gene lost 6 bases and the J gene lost 2 bases, with 12 bases spanning the gap. CDR3 DNA: TGCGCCAGCAGGGCGACGGGACTCACAGATACGCAGTATTTT. Translating it yields CASRATGLTDTQYF.